Below, one T cell receptor (beta chain) is given with its context. The antigen is not known. The CDR3 consists of 17 residues. From germline, CDR1 is SEHNR and CDR2 FQNEAQ (reference sequence). Trimming took off 2 bases at V and 2 bases at J, with 13 bases between the two ends. The data were produced by immunoSEQ multiplex PCR, yet TCRdb's version contains in-frame clones alone and is incomplete. The repertoire has about 83,000 clones, over 80% of them found once; the top ten carry more than 2%. The sample belongs to a study of radiation and T cells in renal cell carcinoma. Study-wide findings and caveats: Top tumor clonotypes rose in blood 2 weeks post-radiation, then contracted. Without pretreatment biopsies, baseline tumor clonotype presence was undetermined.

Time point defined: blood 4 weeks post-SBRT, at nephrectomy. Treatment in this sample: 15 Gy SBRT to primary tumor, nephrectomy 4 weeks later. Nephrectomy followed 15 Gy stereotactic body radiation by 4 weeks. After SBRT, blood was collected at 2 and 4 weeks, plus baseline. This rearrangement joins TRBV7-9 to TRBJ2-6, with D tentatively TRBD1 (5 bases). Here the sequenced sample was blood, taken from a patient whose treatment included radiotherapy and nephrectomy. The sequence was obtained from a woman aged 60-75 years with renal cell carcinoma. CDR3 DNA sequence: TGTGCCAGCAGCTTATTCCAGGGTCTTGCTGGGGCCAACGTCCTGACTTTC. Translating it yields CASSLFQGLAGANVLTF. Complete variable domain (other parts from reference TRBV7-9 and TRBJ2-6): DTGVSQNPRHKITKRGQNVTFRCDPISEHNRLYWYRQTLGQGPEFLTYFQNEAQLEKSRLLSDRFSAERPKGSFSTLEIQRTEQGDSAMYLCASSLFQGLAGANVLTFGAGSRLTVL.